The clone carrying this TCR beta chain was detected only a few times. This sample was taken from a study of regulatory T cells in long-lasting Graves disease. Combining iRepertoire HTBI primers with Arm-PCR of CDR3 regions, the authors built TCR beta libraries. TCRdb re-called the multiplex PCR reads with MiXCR, one entry per CDR3 protein. This table has about 460,000 distinct CDR3 sequences, 14% appearing once. Germline CDR1 WSHSY, CDR2 SAAADI. This CDR3 spans 14 amino acids. The ends lost 6 bases at V and 7 bases at J; junction bases unmatched: 9. The time point was: newly diagnosed GD, antithyroid drugs for less than 3 months. Preparation of the TCR library used RNA extracted from PBMCs. Another study also made use of these data, one on T cells in Graves' hyperthyroidism and ophthalmopathy. Per that study: Criteria for exclusion of patients were uncontrolled infection, other autoimmune disease, pregnancy or lactation. Most thyroid clonotypes expanded above 0.001 were also detected in blood.

The sample here was peripheral blood mononuclear cells (PBMCs), taken at new diagnosis, from a patient treated with antithyroid drugs. The V and J genes are TRBV10-2 and TRBJ2-7; 10 bases map to TRBD2. This receptor was identified in a woman in her forties or fifties with Graves disease. The CDR3 region has the DNA TGCGCCAGCAGGTTTGCTAGCGGGAGCCAGGAGCAGTACTTC. Translated: CASRFASGSQEQYF.